These T cell receptor beta chains were read from a single sample in a study of shared T cell receptors in the human thymus. Sequencing used immunoSEQ multiplex PCR; TCRdb keeps in-frame clones, though not all of them. The sample shows 720,000 or so clones, roughly 88% of them seen only once. Another study also made use of these data, one on human thymus T cells.

The sample taken for sequencing was thymocytes. All receptors derive from a girl under three years old with a congenital heart defect. Each CDR3 is given with its conserved first and last residue. A D gene is named only where the DNA matches it firmly. Clone size is given for some rows only: seen once, a few or many times, or a class if the clone is expanded.

v_call	clone_size	j_call	d_call	cdr3_aa	cdr3_nt
TRBV5-1	once	TRBJ1-2	TRBD1	CASSLRGGSGYTF	TGCGCCAGCAGCTTGAGAGGGGGCAGTGGCTACACCTTC
TRBV18	.	TRBJ1-1	.	CASSQFFTEAFF	TGTGCCAGCTCACAATTCTTTACTGAAGCTTTCTTT
TRBV27	.	TRBJ1-1	.	CASKRKMNTEAFF	TGTGCCAGCAAGCGGAAAATGAACACTGAAGCTTTCTTT
TRBV19	.	TRBJ2-3	.	CASTKKVKGQAPDTQYF	TGTGCCAGTACCAAAAAGGTTAAGGGGCAGGCGCCAGATACGCAGTATTTT
TRBV7-9	.	TRBJ2-3	TRBD2	CASSLGLAGAYTDTQYF	TGTGCCAGCAGCCTCGGACTAGCGGGGGCCTACACAGATACGCAGTATTTT
TRBV11-2	few	TRBJ1-4	.	CASSSNEGTNEKLFF	TGTGCCAGCAGCTCGAACGAGGGAACTAATGAAAAACTGTTTTTT
TRBV6-4	.	TRBJ1-5	.	CASKAYNPTTKTSNQPQHF	TGTGCCAGCAAAGCCTACAACCCGACTACCAAAACTAGCAATCAGCCCCAGCATTTT
TRBV4-3	.	TRBJ2-1	.	CASSQLASFSYNEQFF	TGCGCCAGCAGCCAACTAGCTTCTTTTTCCTACAATGAGCAGTTCTTC
TRBV28	.	TRBJ2-5	TRBD1	CASSLRRTGQETQYF	TGTGCCAGCAGTTTACGCCGGACAGGACAAGAGACCCAGTACTTC
TRBV7-9	.	TRBJ2-3	TRBD2	CASSLVSGGPDTQYF	TGTGCCAGCAGCTTAGTAAGCGGGGGGCCCGATACGCAGTATTTT
TRBV18	few	TRBJ2-1	TRBD1	CASSVQGPSSYNEQFF	TGTGCCAGCTCAGTACAGGGGCCTAGCTCCTACAATGAGCAGTTCTTC
TRBV9	.	TRBJ2-2	.	CASSVEEGANTGELFF	TGTGCCAGCAGCGTTGAGGAAGGGGCGAACACCGGGGAGCTGTTTTTT
TRBV9	.	TRBJ1-2	TRBD1	CASSVAPDRAIRWGYTF	TGTGCCAGCAGCGTAGCTCCTGACAGGGCCATCCGATGGGGCTACACCTTC
TRBV29-1	once	TRBJ2-1	.	CSVESEGKYNEQFF	TGCAGCGTTGAGAGTGAGGGTAAATACAATGAGCAGTTCTTC
TRBV5-6	.	TRBJ2-1	TRBD2	CASSHRTSGGKRSNEQFF	TGTGCCAGCAGCCACCGGACTAGCGGGGGAAAGAGGAGCAATGAGCAGTTCTTC
TRBV5-4	.	TRBJ2-5	TRBD2	CASSQKRLLAGGEETQYF	TGTGCCAGCAGCCAAAAACGTTTGCTAGCGGGGGGAGAAGAGACCCAGTACTTC
TRBV7-9	.	TRBJ2-7	.	CASSLVDTGSYEQYF	TGTGCCAGCAGCTTAGTGGACACTGGTTCGTACGAGCAGTACTTC
TRBV7-6	.	TRBJ2-1	TRBD2	CASSLGRGSGSSVPFNEQFF	TGTGCCAGCAGCTTAGGCCGGGGTAGCGGGTCCTCTGTCCCGTTCAATGAGCAGTTCTTC
TRBV30	.	TRBJ1-4	.	CAWNRQGEKLFF	TGTGCCTGGAACCGCCAGGGAGAAAAACTGTTTTTT
TRBV4-1	.	TRBJ1-2	.	CASSQESGSYGYTF	TGCGCCAGCAGCCAAGAGAGCGGTTCTTATGGCTACACCTTC
TRBV9	.	TRBJ1-2	TRBD1	CASSGYRGGYGYTF	TGTGCCAGCAGCGGTTACAGGGGCGGCTATGGCTACACCTTC
TRBV4-1	.	TRBJ1-6	.	CASSHLERPDKDSPLHF	TGCGCCAGCAGCCACCTCGAACGGCCGGACAAGGATTCACCCCTCCACTTT
TRBV6-5	.	TRBJ1-3	.	CASSSDARASGNTIYF	TGTGCCAGCAGTTCAGACGCTCGAGCGTCCGGAAACACCATATATTTT
TRBV4-3	few	TRBJ2-2	TRBD1	CASSQAKARGTHTGELFF	TGCGCCAGCAGCCAAGCAAAAGCCAGGGGGACCCACACCGGGGAGCTGTTTTTT
TRBV6-5	few	TRBJ1-2	.	CASSFKPGQDYGYTF	TGTGCCAGCAGTTTCAAGCCGGGACAAGACTATGGCTACACCTTC
TRBV7-2	.	TRBJ2-5	TRBD1	CASSCSDRVPETQYF	TGTGCCAGCAGTTGCTCAGACAGGGTCCCAGAGACCCAGTACTTC
TRBV27	.	TRBJ1-2	TRBD1	CASSLSPLTPQGALSYGYTF	TGTGCCAGCAGTTTATCGCCGTTGACCCCACAGGGGGCGCTCAGCTATGGCTACACCTTC
TRBV6-5	few	TRBJ2-1	TRBD1	CASSYSGTDNEQFF	TGTGCCAGCAGTTACTCCGGGACAGACAATGAGCAGTTCTTC
TRBV19	.	TRBJ1-1	TRBD1	CASSPWTGKTEAFF	TGTGCCAGTAGTCCGTGGACAGGGAAAACTGAAGCTTTCTTT
TRBV25-1	.	TRBJ2-7	.	CASSEPDRILRGQYF	TGTGCCAGCAGTGAGCCTGACAGGATCCTACGAGGGCAGTACTTC
TRBV2	few	TRBJ1-5	.	CASTMGLQPQHF	TGTGCCAGCACAATGGGGCTCCAGCCCCAGCATTTT
TRBV19	.	TRBJ2-7	TRBD2	CASSSHWEAGEQYF	TGTGCCAGTAGCTCGCACTGGGAAGCGGGGGAGCAGTACTTC
TRBV5-5	once	TRBJ1-4	.	CASSLGGPSTNEKLFF	TGTGCCAGCAGCTTGGGAGGCCCATCAACTAATGAAAAACTGTTTTTT
TRBV4-1	.	TRBJ1-4	.	CASSQGGAGVGNEKLFF	TGCGCCAGCAGCCAAGGGGGGGCGGGGGTCGGTAATGAAAAACTGTTTTTT
TRBV9	.	TRBJ1-3	.	CASSVKETPRSSGNTIYF	TGTGCCAGCAGCGTAAAAGAGACTCCGAGGAGCTCTGGAAACACCATATATTTT
TRBV7-3	.	TRBJ2-7	TRBD2	CASSLTPPGLAGRGRKYEQYF	TGTGCCAGCAGCTTAACGCCACCGGGACTAGCGGGGCGAGGACGAAAATACGAGCAGTACTTC
TRBV7-9	.	TRBJ2-2	TRBD2	CASSSRWTSGGLTGELFF	TGTGCCAGCAGCTCCCGGTGGACTAGCGGGGGTCTCACCGGGGAGCTGTTTTTT
TRBV4-1	.	TRBJ2-5	TRBD2	CASSQERTSGVETQYF	TGCGCCAGCAGCCAAGAGAGGACTAGCGGGGTCGAGACCCAGTACTTC
TRBV6-4	.	TRBJ1-6	TRBD1	CASRHITPGQASPLHF	TGTGCCAGCAGACACATTACCCCGGGACAGGCTTCACCCCTCCACTTT
TRBV28	.	TRBJ1-2	.	CASSLPLRLTYGYTF	TGTGCCAGCAGTTTGCCGCTCAGGTTAACCTATGGCTACACCTTC
TRBV27	.	TRBJ1-1	.	CASIGRGSKYTEAFF	TGTGCCAGCATCGGAAGGGGCTCTAAGTACACTGAAGCTTTCTTT
TRBV5-6	.	TRBJ2-5	.	CASRKNRAEETQYF	TGTGCCAGCAGAAAAAACAGGGCGGAGGAGACCCAGTACTTC
TRBV21-1	.	TRBJ2-2	.	CASSKESPPGIETGELFF	TGTGCCAGCAGCAAAGAGTCCCCGCCGGGGATTGAGACCGGGGAGCTGTTTTTT
TRBV10-3	.	TRBJ1-4	TRBD1	CAISEAQTGAYNEKLFF	TGTGCCATCAGTGAGGCCCAAACAGGGGCCTATAATGAAAAACTGTTTTTT
TRBV14	.	TRBJ2-2	TRBD2	CASSQDNLAGGPVTGELFF	TGTGCCAGCAGCCAAGACAACCTAGCGGGGGGGCCTGTTACCGGGGAGCTGTTTTTT
TRBV6-1	once	TRBJ2-7	.	CASSVTEGRQLPYEQYF	TGTGCCAGCAGTGTGACGGAGGGACGCCAACTGCCCTACGAGCAGTACTTC
TRBV5-1	.	TRBJ2-1	TRBD1	CASSLVGDRASSYNEQFF	TGCGCCAGCAGCTTGGTGGGGGACAGGGCAAGCTCCTACAATGAGCAGTTCTTC
TRBV15	.	TRBJ1-2	.	CATRSGTRHGHTF	TGTGCCACAAGGTCGGGGACAAGGCATGGCCACACCTTC
TRBV7-2	.	TRBJ1-1	TRBD1	CASSLVDREVLEGTEAFF	TGTGCCAGCAGCTTGGTGGACAGGGAAGTTTTGGAGGGCACTGAAGCTTTCTTT
TRBV2	.	TRBJ2-4	TRBD2	CASSEGAGGPVYPKNIQYF	TGTGCCAGCAGTGAAGGTGCGGGGGGGCCGGTCTATCCCAAAAACATTCAGTACTTC
TRBV6-1	.	TRBJ2-3	.	CAGSERRGGIADTQYF	TGTGCCGGCAGTGAAAGAAGGGGGGGCATCGCAGATACGCAGTATTTT
TRBV7-8	few	TRBJ2-3	.	CASSQEHRDSSTDTQYF	TGTGCCAGCAGCCAAGAACACCGAGACAGTAGCACAGATACGCAGTATTTT
TRBV18	once	TRBJ1-4	.	CASSKPVQVATNEKLFF	TGTGCCAGCTCAAAACCCGTCCAGGTTGCAACTAATGAAAAACTGTTTTTT
TRBV5-1	.	TRBJ2-2	TRBD2	CASSLAGRGGLAGELFF	TGCGCCAGCAGCTTGGCGGGGCGGGGGGGCCTCGCCGGGGAGCTGTTTTTT
TRBV4-1	.	TRBJ2-4	TRBD1	CASSRSRGTGGLSIQYF	TGCGCCAGCAGCCGCTCTAGGGGGACAGGGGGCTTAAGCATTCAGTACTTC
TRBV9	few	TRBJ2-3	TRBD2	CASSDLAGGPGTDTQYF	TGTGCCAGCAGCGATCTAGCGGGGGGGCCGGGGACAGATACGCAGTATTTT
TRBV14	.	TRBJ1-2	.	CASSQGFGPHYGYTF	TGTGCCAGCAGCCAAGGCTTTGGCCCCCACTATGGCTACACCTTC